The entry below gives a single T cell receptor (beta chain) sequence along with its context. This entry belongs to a study of CD8 T cells in Susac syndrome. Random-hexamer reverse transcription was applied to about 0.45 to 1 ug RNA. TCRdb fed the immunoSEQ multiplex PCR reads into MiXCR, producing one record per CDR3 protein. The repertoire holds some 150,000 distinct CDR3 sequences, over 85% seen once, with 0.2% to 0.25% in the top ten. The TCR originated in a human donor with multiple sclerosis. The specimen was CD8+ T cells from PBMCs.

In DNA form, the CDR3 reads TGTGCCAGCAGTTACTCGGAGACTGAAGCTTTCTTT. This translates into CASSYSETEAFF. This chain connects TRBV6-6 to TRBJ1-1; no firm D call. CDR3 length equals 12 residues. V gave up 0 bases and J gave up 5 bases, with 4 bases separating them. Germline-derived CDR1 and CDR2 are MNHNY and SVGAGI (reference sequence).